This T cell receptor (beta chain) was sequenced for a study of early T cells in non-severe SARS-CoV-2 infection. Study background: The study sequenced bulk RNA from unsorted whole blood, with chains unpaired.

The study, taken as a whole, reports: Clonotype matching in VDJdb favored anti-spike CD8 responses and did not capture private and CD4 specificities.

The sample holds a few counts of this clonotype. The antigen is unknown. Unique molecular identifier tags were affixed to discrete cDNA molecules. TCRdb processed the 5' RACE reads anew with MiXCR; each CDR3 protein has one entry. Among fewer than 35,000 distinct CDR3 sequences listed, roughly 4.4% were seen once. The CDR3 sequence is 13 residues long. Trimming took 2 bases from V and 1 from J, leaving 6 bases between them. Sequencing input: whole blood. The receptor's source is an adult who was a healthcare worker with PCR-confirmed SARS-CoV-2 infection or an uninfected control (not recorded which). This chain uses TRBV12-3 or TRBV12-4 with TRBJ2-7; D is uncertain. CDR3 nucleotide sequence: TGTGCCAGCAGTTTACGCGATTCCTACGAGCAGTACGTC. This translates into CASSLRDSYEQYV.